The source of this TCR beta chain is a study of technical replicates of blood from a handful of donors. TCRdb's copy holds only in-frame clones and misses some; the assay was immunoSEQ multiplex PCR. This table has 65,000 to 85,000 clones, around 94% appearing once. Losses at the gene ends were 0 bases for V and 8 bases for J; bases not matched to a gene: 8. Germline CDR1 and CDR2: LGHNA and YSLEER. This CDR3 spans 15 amino acids. The clonotype was recovered from a human donor in good health. The sample comprised T cells isolated from PBMCs. The V gene is TRBV4-3, the J gene TRBJ2-3; 7 bases line up with TRBD2. The CDR3 reads CASSQDTGGGGTQYF. DNA for the CDR3: TGCGCCAGCAGCCAAGACACGGGCGGGGGTGGTACGCAGTATTTT.